This T cell receptor beta chain emerged from a study of shared clonotypes between healthy human individuals. The table came from immunoSEQ multiplex PCR; TCRdb's copy has only in-frame clones and leaves some out. There are about 2 million clones in the sample; about 95% occur only once, and 1% to 1.5% lies in the top ten. In the naive CD8 group, cells lacked CD45RO and were positively selected for CCR7, so terminally differentiated effector memory CD45RA+ cells were left out. A few counts support this clone. Other DNA sequences in this specimen translate into the identical CDR3. Germline CDR1 is SNHLY and CDR2 is FYNNEI. The germline V and J ends were trimmed by 5 bases and 0 bases, with 2 bases remaining between them. This CDR3 has 11 amino acids.

The chain is built from TRBV2 and TRBJ2-7; D unresolved. The specimen was naive CD8+ T cells sorted from blood. The sequence was obtained from a man between 18 and 29 years old in good health. CDR3 in DNA: TGTGCCAGCAGTACCTCCTACGAGCAGTACTTC. The encoded protein is CASSTSYEQYF.